The rows below give T cell receptor beta chains drawn from one sample of a study of CD8 T cells in ankylosing spondylitis. A single record per CDR3 protein comes from TCRdb applying MiXCR to the 5' RACE reads. The sample lists about 140,000 distinct CDR3 sequences; roughly 8% were seen once. Sequencing used synovial fluid, either unsorted or a sorted T cell fraction (not recorded which). The origin of the receptors is a male donor with ankylosing spondylitis. Each CDR3 is given with its conserved first and last residue. The D gene is left open where the match is weak. Expanded clones are given a class, and other clones once, few, many or no size at all.

many NA 16 TRBJ2-2 TRBV5-6 TGTGCCAGCAGCTTGGTGGTGACAGGTTTGACCGGGGAGCTGTTTTTT CASSLVVTGLTGELFF
NA TRBD2 16 TRBJ2-3 TRBV6-1 TGTGCCAGCAGGAACCGCGGCGGGGGGGGCACAGATACGCAGTATTTT CASRNRGGGGTDTQYF
many TRBD2 16 TRBJ2-2 TRBV7-3 TGTGCCAGCAGCTATTCTAGCGGGGGGGCGACCGGGGAGCTGTTTTTT CASSYSSGGATGELFF
many NA 14 TRBJ1-2 TRBV6-2/TRBV6-3 TGTGCCAGCAGCCAGATGGAGGAGAACTATGGCTACACCTTC CASSQMEENYGYTF
few NA 16 TRBJ2-5 TRBV18 TGTGCCAGCTCATCCGAGCGAACAGGAGAAAGAGAGACCCAGTACTTC CASSSERTGERETQYF
NA NA 16 TRBJ2-7 TRBV3-1 TGTGCCAGCAGCCCCAGGTTTGGGACACAATCCTACGAGCAGTACTTC CASSPRFGTQSYEQYF
few TRBD1 13 TRBJ2-5 TRBV12-3/TRBV12-4 TGTGCCAGCAGTCTCGGACAGGAAGAGACCCAGTACTTC CASSLGQEETQYF
few NA 12 TRBJ2-7 TRBV2 TGTGCCAGCAAGGGGTCCCCCTACGAGCAGTACTTC CASKGSPYEQYF
few NA 16 TRBJ2-3 TRBV13 TGTGCCAGCGGAGACGTATTCGGGAGATCGACAGATACGCAGTATTTT CASGDVFGRSTDTQYF
NA NA 13 TRBJ1-1 TRBV29-1 TGCAGCGTTAGCGGACCCATGAACACTGAAGCTTTCTTT CSVSGPMNTEAFF
many NA 15 TRBJ1-4 TRBV28 TGTGCCAGCAGTGCTCAGGGGAGTCCCAATGAAAAACTGTTTTTT CASSAQGSPNEKLFF
many TRBD2 12 TRBJ2-5 TRBV29-1 TGCAGCGGATCTAGCGGAGCAGAGACCCAGTACTTC CSGSSGAETQYF
many NA 15 TRBJ2-1 TRBV5-6 TGTGCCAGCAGCTCGCCTGCAGGGACGGGGGATGAGCAGTTCTTC CASSSPAGTGDEQFF
many NA 15 TRBJ1-5 TRBV19 TGTGCCAGTAGTATAGGGAGGGCTCGAGATCAGCCCCAGCATTTT CASSIGRARDQPQHF
many TRBD1 13 TRBJ1-2 TRBV5-1 TGCGCCAGCAGCTTGGGACAGGGTCAAGGCTACACCTTC CASSLGQGQGYTF
many NA 12 TRBJ1-1 TRBV20-1 TGCAGTGCCTTTAAGCAGAACACTGAAGCTTTCTTT CSAFKQNTEAFF
many NA 16 TRBJ2-2 TRBV18 TGTGCCAGCTCACCAAGCATTATAGAAAACACCGGGGAGCTGTTTTTT CASSPSIIENTGELFF
many NA 13 TRBJ1-2 TRBV6-1 TGTGCCAGCAGTGAAAATTATATGGGTGGCTACACCTTC CASSENYMGGYTF
many NA 14 TRBJ2-1 TRBV6-2/TRBV6-3 TGTGCCAGCAGCCCCGGGAGCTCCTACAATGAGCAGTTCTTC CASSPGSSYNEQFF
many NA 15 TRBJ2-7 TRBV27 TGTGCCAGCAGTCTACAGGGACCGAGCTCCTACGAGCAGTACTTC CASSLQGPSSYEQYF
NA TRBD1 14 TRBJ2-7 TRBV27 TGTGCCAGCGGATTAAGGGACAGGGCCTACGAGCAGTACTTC CASGLRDRAYEQYF
few NA 11 TRBJ1-1 TRBV30 TGTGCCTGGAGTGTCGGGAGGCGGGCTTTCTTT CAWSVGRRAFF
many NA 14 TRBJ1-1 TRBV25-1 TGTGCCAGCACGGAGAATCTCATGAACACTGAAGCTTTCTTT CASTENLMNTEAFF
many NA 17 TRBJ2-1 TRBV4-2 TGTGCCAGCAGCCAAGACGAGGGAACCCGCTCCTACAATGAGCAGTTCTTC CASSQDEGTRSYNEQFF
few NA 14 TRBJ2-3 TRBV7-3 TGTGCCAGCAGCTACGGGGATTCCACAGATACGCAGTATTTT CASSYGDSTDTQYF
NA NA 15 TRBJ2-5 TRBV4-3 TGCGCCAGCAGCCAAGATTTTACAGGAGGGGAGACCCAGTACTTC CASSQDFTGGETQYF
many NA 12 TRBJ1-2 TRBV12-3/TRBV12-4 TGTGCCAGCAGTTCCACGGCGTATGGCTACACCTTC CASSSTAYGYTF
many NA 14 TRBJ2-1 TRBV20-1 TGCAGTGCTAGAGAGGGCTTCACCTGGTCTGAGCAGTTCTTC CSAREGFTWSEQFF
many NA 15 TRBJ2-5 TRBV6-2/TRBV6-3 TGTGCCAGCAGTTACACAGGTCCAGTCGGAGAGACCCAGTACTTC CASSYTGPVGETQYF
NA NA 13 TRBJ1-2 TRBV4-2 TGTGCCAGCAGCCAAGGGGGGAGTTATGGCTACACCTTC CASSQGGSYGYTF
many NA 17 TRBJ2-2 TRBV7-9 TGTGCCAGCAGCTTAGGTCACGGGGCCCGGAACACCGGGGAGCTGTTTTTT CASSLGHGARNTGELFF
few TRBD1 15 TRBJ2-7 TRBV20-1 TGCAGTGCCAGGCCCGGGACAGGGGCCTTCAAGGAGCAGTACTTC CSARPGTGAFKEQYF
many NA 15 TRBJ2-5 TRBV7-2 TGTGCCAGCAGCTTAGTCAGTAGCGATTACGGGACCCAGTACTTC CASSLVSSDYGTQYF
few NA 12 TRBJ2-6 TRBV25-1 TGTGCCAGCAGTTCGGGGGCGCGGGCCCTGACTTTC CASSSGARALTF
many NA 11 TRBJ2-1 TRBV12-3/TRBV12-4 TGTGCCAGCAGTCCGGGACGTTCTCAGTTCTTC CASSPGRSQFF
NA NA 15 TRBJ2-7 TRBV6-5 TGTGCCAGCAGTTACTCAGGGGGGAGTCGAGAAGAGCAGTACTTC CASSYSGGSREEQYF
NA NA 13 TRBJ2-5 TRBV5-1 TGCGCCAGCAGCTTCCGGGCCGCTGAGACCCAGTACTTC CASSFRAAETQYF
few NA 16 TRBJ1-1 TRBV13 TGTGCCAGCAGCTTTGGGGTCGGGACAAAGAACACTGAAGCTTTCTTT CASSFGVGTKNTEAFF
NA NA 19 TRBJ2-3 TRBV15 TGTGCCACCAGCCCATGCCTAGGGGGAAGCCCGCAGAGCACAGATACGCAGTATTTT CATSPCLGGSPQSTDTQYF
few NA 14 TRBJ2-7 TRBV6-5 TGTGCCAGCAGTTACTCCAACAGGGCGGTGGAGCAGTACTTC CASSYSNRAVEQYF
many TRBD1 16 TRBJ2-3 TRBV2 TGTGCCAGCAGTCTTCGACAGGGGTGGACCTCAGATACGCAGTATTTT CASSLRQGWTSDTQYF
NA TRBD1 15 TRBJ2-7 TRBV6-1 TGTGCCAGCAGTAGACAGGGGTCGGACTCCTACGAGCAGTACTTC CASSRQGSDSYEQYF
NA NA 13 TRBJ2-7 TRBV7-9 TGTGCCAGCAGCTTAGCAGGCGGGGACGAGCAGTACTTC CASSLAGGDEQYF
NA NA 14 TRBJ2-3 TRBV6-2/TRBV6-3 TGTGCCAGCAGTTATAGGCAGGAGACAGATACGCAGTATTTT CASSYRQETDTQYF
few TRBD2 15 TRBJ2-1 TRBV24-1 TGTGCCACCAGTGATAGCGGGAGGGACTACAATGAGCAGTTCTTC CATSDSGRDYNEQFF
many TRBD1 17 TRBJ1-2 TRBV28 TGTGCCAGCAGGATACGCGAAGAACAGGGGCCTAACTATGGCTACACCTTC CASRIREEQGPNYGYTF
NA NA 13 TRBJ1-2 TRBV10-3 TGTGCCATCAGTGAGTTCCCCAGTGAGGGCTACACCTTC CAISEFPSEGYTF
few TRBD1 19 TRBJ2-7 TRBV18 TGTGCCAGCTCACTGGCAGGGGGCCCCGGTGCCTTTAGCTCCTACGAGCAGTACTTC CASSLAGGPGAFSSYEQYF
many NA 13 TRBJ1-2 TRBV18 TGTGCCAGCTCATCAGGACAGAACTATGGCTACACCTTC CASSSGQNYGYTF
many NA 15 TRBJ1-2 TRBV4-1 TGCGCCAGCAGCCACCGAAGTGGGGGGAACTATGGCTACACCTTC CASSHRSGGNYGYTF
many NA 14 TRBJ2-3 TRBV7-2 TGTGCCAGCAGCCTCCGGAGGGGCACAGATACGCAGTATTTT CASSLRRGTDTQYF
many TRBD1 12 TRBJ2-7 TRBV6-5 TGTGCCAGCAGTTCCGGGACAGGGCGTCGGTACTTC CASSSGTGRRYF
NA TRBD1 19 TRBJ1-4 TRBV12-3/TRBV12-4 TGTGCCATCAGTTCCTCGTCTCTAGTATACAGGGGGAATAATGAAAAACTGTTTTTT CAISSSSLVYRGNNEKLFF
many NA 14 TRBJ2-2 TRBV27 TGTGCCAGCAGTCTGGGGCGGGGGCTCGGGCAGCTGTTTTTT CASSLGRGLGQLFF
few TRBD2 15 TRBJ2-1 TRBV7-6 TGTGCCAGCAGCCGTCTAGCGGGAGGGTCAAATGAGCAGTTCTTC CASSRLAGGSNEQFF
NA NA 11 TRBJ2-5 TRBV20-1 TGCAGTGCTAGAGACGGGGAGACCCAGTACTTC CSARDGETQYF
many TRBD1 14 TRBJ1-2 TRBV20-1 TGCAGTGCTAGACTGACGGACAGGACCTATGGCTACACCTTC CSARLTDRTYGYTF
few NA 14 TRBJ2-7 TRBV20-1 TGCAGTGCTAGAGATCCGGAGGGCGGAGACGAGCAGTACTTC CSARDPEGGDEQYF